A selection of T cell receptor beta chains follows, all from one sample in a study of blood T cell repertoires in COVID-19. Some clones are missing from TCRdb's copy, which holds only in-frame ones; the method was immunoSEQ multiplex PCR. Among 240,000 or so clones listed, over 75% were seen once. What was sequenced was peripheral blood. These receptor sequences come from a man aged 25-45 years who had recovered from COVID-19. Both conserved end residues are part of each CDR3. A D gene is named only where the DNA matches it firmly. Where a row states a size, it is once, few, many or the class of an expanded clone; other rows omit it.

clone_size	v_call	j_call	d_call	cdr3_aa	cdr3_nt
.	TRBV2	TRBJ2-3	.	CASRAGLPTDTQYF	TGTGCCAGCAGAGCGGGTCTGCCCACAGATACGCAGTATTTT
.	TRBV6-2/TRBV6-3	TRBJ2-1	TRBD2	CASSSGGAVSRNEQFF	TGTGCCAGCAGTAGCGGGGGGGCTGTATCGAGAAATGAGCAGTTCTTC
.	TRBV6-1	TRBJ1-5	.	CASSEREQGETIF	TGTGCCAGCAGTGAACGGGAACAGGGAGAAACCATTTTT
.	TRBV7-9	TRBJ2-3	TRBD1	CASSLGTGASTDTQYF	TGTGCCAGCAGCTTAGGGACAGGGGCTAGCACAGATACGCAGTATTTT
.	TRBV5-8	TRBJ1-1	.	CATYRTALTEAFF	TGTGCCACCTATCGGACAGCTCTCACTGAAGCTTTCTTT
.	TRBV10-3	TRBJ1-1	TRBD1	CAIKGQSTEAFF	TGTGCCATCAAGGGACAGAGCACTGAAGCTTTCTTT
.	TRBV5-6	TRBJ1-1	TRBD1	CASSLASFWDRHTEAFF	TGTGCCAGCAGCTTGGCGAGTTTCTGGGACAGGCACACTGAAGCTTTCTTT
.	TRBV5-4	TRBJ2-7	TRBD1	CASSSTGGIRTYEQYF	TGTGCCAGCAGCTCAACAGGGGGAATCCGCACCTACGAGCAGTACTTC
few	TRBV3-1/TRBV3-2	TRBJ1-6	.	CASSQDRSMKNSPLHF	TGTGCCAGCAGCCAAGACAGGTCTATGAAAAATTCACCCCTCCACTTT
.	TRBV6-1	TRBJ1-6	.	CASSEAPGIGSPLHF	TGTGCCAGCAGTGAAGCGCCAGGGATCGGTTCACCCCTCCACTTT
.	TRBV19	TRBJ1-3	.	CAGGTISGNTIYF	TGTGCCGGTGGGACAATCTCTGGAAACACCATATATTTT
.	TRBV12-3/TRBV12-4	TRBJ2-5	.	CASRVQGQETQYF	TGTGCCAGCAGAGTCCAGGGGCAAGAGACCCAGTACTTC
.	TRBV6-5	TRBJ1-5	.	CASNSEGGSNQPQHF	TGTGCCAGCAACTCCGAAGGGGGAAGCAATCAGCCCCAGCATTTT
.	TRBV5-1	TRBJ1-4	.	CASTHEGATNEKLFF	TGCGCCAGCACCCATGAGGGTGCAACTAATGAAAAACTGTTTTTT
.	TRBV11-3	TRBJ2-7	TRBD1	CASSFGPDRGKYF	TGTGCCAGCAGCTTTGGGCCGGACAGGGGGAAATACTTC
.	TRBV6-5	TRBJ1-2	.	CASSPAGYGYTF	TGTGCCAGCAGCCCCGCCGGGTATGGCTACACCTTC
.	TRBV5-8	TRBJ1-2	TRBD1	CASSATGGYGYTF	TGTGCCAGCAGCGCGACAGGGGGATATGGCTACACCTTC
.	TRBV27	TRBJ2-5	TRBD1	CASRPGGTGNNRWTQYF	TGTGCCAGCAGGCCAGGTGGGACAGGCAACAACCGGTGGACCCAGTACTTC
.	TRBV20-1	TRBJ2-7	.	CSAGAAYEQYF	TGCAGTGCTGGGGCCGCCTACGAGCAGTACTTC
.	TRBV1	TRBJ2-5	.	CTSSPGTSGVQETQYF	TGCACCAGCAGCCCCGGGACTAGCGGGGTTCAAGAGACCCAGTACTTC
.	TRBV1	TRBJ2-5	.	CTSSQVVVPRGGQQTQYF	TGCACCAGCAGCCAAGTGGTAGTTCCGCGGGGGGGTCAGCAGACCCAGTACTTC
.	TRBV25-1	TRBJ1-5	.	CASSPRGNNQPQHF	TGTGCCAGCAGCCCGCGGGGGAACAATCAGCCCCAGCATTTT
.	TRBV7-2	TRBJ1-5	.	CASSLGGGSNQPQHF	TGTGCCAGCAGCTTAGGGGGGGGAAGCAATCAGCCCCAGCATTTT
few	TRBV5-1	TRBJ1-6	.	CASKNDDRIWTYNSPLHF	TGCGCCAGCAAGAACGATGACAGAATTTGGACCTATAATTCACCCCTCCACTTT
.	TRBV27	TRBJ2-3	TRBD1	CASSLRIGQGAILSTDTQYF	TGTGCCAGCAGCCTTCGGATAGGGCAGGGGGCGATTTTGAGCACAGATACGCAGTATTTT
.	TRBV7-9	TRBJ1-4	.	CASSLDLGPTNEKLFF	TGTGCCAGCAGCTTAGATCTAGGCCCAACTAATGAAAAACTGTTTTTT
.	TRBV6-5	TRBJ1-1	.	CASSYSRFPSTF	TGTGCCAGCAGTTACTCGAGGTTTCCCTCGACCTTT
.	TRBV5-4	TRBJ1-4	.	CASSFSENEKLFF	TGTGCCAGCAGCTTCAGTGAAAATGAAAAACTGTTTTTT
.	TRBV29-1	TRBJ1-1	TRBD1	CSGGQGVDTEAFF	TGCAGCGGAGGACAGGGGGTTGATACTGAAGCTTTCTTT
.	TRBV28	TRBJ1-5	.	CASAQRRFGQPQHF	TGTGCCAGCGCCCAAAGGAGGTTTGGTCAGCCCCAGCATTTT
.	TRBV6-5	TRBJ2-3	TRBD2	CASSSIGTAGGTQYF	TGTGCCAGCAGTTCGATCGGGACCGCGGGGGGTACGCAGTATTTT
.	TRBV6-5	TRBJ2-3	TRBD2	CASSYSTSGITDTQYF	TGTGCCAGCAGTTACTCAACTAGCGGGATTACAGATACGCAGTATTTT
.	TRBV11-2	TRBJ1-1	TRBD1	CASSSLGQGADEAFF	TGTGCCAGCAGCTCACTTGGACAGGGGGCCGATGAAGCTTTCTTT
.	TRBV2	TRBJ2-3	.	CASSEGGGPSTDTQYF	TGTGCCAGCAGTGAGGGCGGGGGCCCTAGCACAGATACGCAGTATTTT
.	TRBV21-1	TRBJ2-7	.	CASSKWGGGAHEQYF	.
.	TRBV10-3	TRBJ2-3	.	CAISEGRGEFTDTQYF	TGTGCCATCAGTGAGGGCAGGGGTGAATTCACAGATACGCAGTATTTT
.	TRBV2	TRBJ2-4	TRBD1	CASSDPGGAKNIQYF	TGTGCCAGCAGTGACCCAGGGGGTGCCAAAAACATTCAGTACTTC
.	TRBV6-5	TRBJ1-6	TRBD1	CASSTTGQGVPLHF	TGTGCCAGCAGCACGACGGGACAGGGGGTCCCCCTCCACTTT
.	TRBV19	TRBJ2-1	.	CASRKTEIYNEQFF	TGTGCCAGTAGGAAGACAGAGATCTACAATGAGCAGTTCTTC
.	TRBV5-4	TRBJ2-1	TRBD1	CASSNRDRGGVEQFF	TGTGCCAGCAGCAACCGGGACAGGGGTGGGGTAGAGCAGTTCTTC
.	TRBV3-1/TRBV3-2	TRBJ2-5	TRBD2	CASSQRGGGQETQYF	TGTGCCAGCAGCCAAAGGGGCGGGGGGCAAGAGACCCAGTACTTC
.	TRBV5-1	TRBJ2-3	.	CASSLAGTDTQYF	TGCGCCAGCAGCTTGGCCGGCACAGATACGCAGTATTTT
.	TRBV23-1	TRBJ2-6	.	CASSQLGRPALAGANVLTF	TGCGCCAGCAGTCAACTGGGGCGACCGGCTTTGGCTGGGGCCAACGTCCTGACTTTC
.	TRBV29-1	TRBJ1-2	.	CSADDSSSYGYTF	TGCAGCGCCGATGACAGTTCTTCCTATGGCTACACCTTC
few	TRBV27	TRBJ1-5	TRBD1	CASKKDRFNQPQHF	TGTGCCAGCAAAAAGGACAGGTTTAATCAGCCCCAGCATTTT
once	TRBV19	TRBJ2-4	.	CASRIRETPLAKNIQYF	TGTGCCAGTAGGATCCGGGAAACCCCTTTAGCCAAAAACATTCAGTACTTC
few	TRBV18	TRBJ2-2	.	CASSPETRANTGELFF	TGTGCCAGCTCACCAGAAACCAGGGCGAACACCGGGGAGCTGTTTTTT
few	TRBV5-1	TRBJ1-2	.	CASSLGSGLNYGYTF	TGCGCCAGCAGCTTGGGTTCAGGGCTAAACTATGGCTACACCTTC
.	TRBV5-1	TRBJ2-3	TRBD1	CASSLEQGETDTQYF	TGCGCCAGCAGCTTGGAACAGGGGGAGACAGATACGCAGTATTTT
.	TRBV9	TRBJ1-1	.	CASSGPFRGGTEAFF	TGTGCCAGCAGCGGCCCGTTTAGGGGTGGGACTGAAGCTTTCTTT
.	TRBV2	TRBJ2-3	.	CASRVRSQGDTQYF	TGTGCCAGCCGGGTACGGTCTCAGGGGGATACGCAGTATTTT